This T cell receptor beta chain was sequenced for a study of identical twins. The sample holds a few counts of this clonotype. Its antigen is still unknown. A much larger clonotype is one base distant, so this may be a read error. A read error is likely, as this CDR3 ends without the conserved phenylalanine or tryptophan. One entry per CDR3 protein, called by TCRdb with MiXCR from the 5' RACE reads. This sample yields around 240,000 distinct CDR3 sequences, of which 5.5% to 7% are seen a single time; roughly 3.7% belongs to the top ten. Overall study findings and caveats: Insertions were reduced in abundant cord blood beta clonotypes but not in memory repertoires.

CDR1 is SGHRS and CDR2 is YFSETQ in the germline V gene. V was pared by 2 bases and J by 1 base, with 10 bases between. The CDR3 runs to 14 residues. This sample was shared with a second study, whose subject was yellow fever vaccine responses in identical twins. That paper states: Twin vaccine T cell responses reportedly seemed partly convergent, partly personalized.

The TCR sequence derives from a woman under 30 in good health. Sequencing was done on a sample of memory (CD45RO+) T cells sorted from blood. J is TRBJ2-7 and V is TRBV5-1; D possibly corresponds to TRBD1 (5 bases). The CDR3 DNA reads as TGCGCCAGCAGCTTTTCTCAGGGTTCCTACGAGCAGTACCTC. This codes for CASSFSQGSYEQYL.